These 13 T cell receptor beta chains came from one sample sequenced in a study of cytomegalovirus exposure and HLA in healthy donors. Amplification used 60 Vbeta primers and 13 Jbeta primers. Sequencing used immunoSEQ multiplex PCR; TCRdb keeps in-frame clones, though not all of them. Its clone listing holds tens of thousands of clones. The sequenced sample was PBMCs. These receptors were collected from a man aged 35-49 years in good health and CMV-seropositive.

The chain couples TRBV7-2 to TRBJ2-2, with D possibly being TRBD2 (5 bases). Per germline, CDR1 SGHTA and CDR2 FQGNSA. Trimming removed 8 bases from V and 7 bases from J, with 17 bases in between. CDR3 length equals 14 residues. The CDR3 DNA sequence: TGTGCCAGCGCCCGACCGGGATCCAACGGGGAGCTGTTTTTT. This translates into CASARPGSNGELFF. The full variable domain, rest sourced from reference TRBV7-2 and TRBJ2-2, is GAGVSQSPSNKVTEKGKDVELRCDPISGHTALYWYRQSLGQGLEFLIYFQGNSAPDKSGLPSDRFSAERTGGSVSTLTIQRTQQEDSAVYLCASARPGSNGELFFGEGSRLTVL.

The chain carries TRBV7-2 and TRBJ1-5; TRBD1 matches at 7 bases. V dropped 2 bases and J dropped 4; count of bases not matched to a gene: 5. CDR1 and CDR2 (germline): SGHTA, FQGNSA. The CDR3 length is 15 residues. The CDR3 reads CASSLMTGQNQPQHF. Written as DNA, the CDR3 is TGTGCCAGCAGCTTAATGACAGGGCAGAATCAGCCCCAGCATTTT.

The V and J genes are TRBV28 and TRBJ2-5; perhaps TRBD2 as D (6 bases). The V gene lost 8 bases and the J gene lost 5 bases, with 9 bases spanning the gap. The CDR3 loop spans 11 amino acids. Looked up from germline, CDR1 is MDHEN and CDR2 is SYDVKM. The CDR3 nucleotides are TGTGCCAGCCTCCGGGAGGAGACCCAGTACTTC. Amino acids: CASLREETQYF.

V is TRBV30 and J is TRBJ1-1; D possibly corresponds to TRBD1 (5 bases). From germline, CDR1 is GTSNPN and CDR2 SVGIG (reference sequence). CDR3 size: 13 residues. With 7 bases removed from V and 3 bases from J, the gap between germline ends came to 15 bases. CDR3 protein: CAFTGGEDTEAFF. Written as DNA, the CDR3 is TGTGCCTTCACCGGGGGGGAGGACACTGAAGCTTTCTTT. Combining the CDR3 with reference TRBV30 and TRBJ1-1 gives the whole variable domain SQTIHQWPATLVQPVGSPLSLECTVEGTSNPNLYWYRQAAGRGLQLLFYSVGIGQISSEVPQNLSASRPQDRQFILSSKKLLLSDSGFYLCAFTGGEDTEAFFGQGTRLTVV.

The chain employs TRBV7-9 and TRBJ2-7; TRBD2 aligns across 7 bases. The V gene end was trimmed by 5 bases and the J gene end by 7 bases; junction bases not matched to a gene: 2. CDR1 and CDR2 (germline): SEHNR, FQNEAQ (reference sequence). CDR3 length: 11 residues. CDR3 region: CASSPGGEQYF. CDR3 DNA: TGTGCCAGCAGCCCCGGGGGGGAGCAGTACTTC.

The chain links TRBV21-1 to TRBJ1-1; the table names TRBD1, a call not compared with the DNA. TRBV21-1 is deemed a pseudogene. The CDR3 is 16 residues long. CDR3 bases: TGTGCCAGCAGCGAAACATCGGACAGTTGTTACACTGAAGCTTTCTTT. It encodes CASSETSDSCYTEAFF.

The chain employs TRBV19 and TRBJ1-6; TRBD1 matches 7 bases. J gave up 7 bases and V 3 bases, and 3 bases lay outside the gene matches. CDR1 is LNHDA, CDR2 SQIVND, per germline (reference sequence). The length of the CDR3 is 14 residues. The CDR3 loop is CASSMGTANSPLHF. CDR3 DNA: TGTGCCAGTAGTATGGGGACAGCGAATTCACCCCTCCACTTT.

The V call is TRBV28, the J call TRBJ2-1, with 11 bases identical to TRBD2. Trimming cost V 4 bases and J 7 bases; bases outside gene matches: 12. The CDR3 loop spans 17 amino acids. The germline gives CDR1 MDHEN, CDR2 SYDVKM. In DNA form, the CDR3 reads TGTGCCAGCAGTTCCGGGACTAGCGGCACAAGGGGGAATGAGCAGTTCTTC. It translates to CASSSGTSGTRGNEQFF.

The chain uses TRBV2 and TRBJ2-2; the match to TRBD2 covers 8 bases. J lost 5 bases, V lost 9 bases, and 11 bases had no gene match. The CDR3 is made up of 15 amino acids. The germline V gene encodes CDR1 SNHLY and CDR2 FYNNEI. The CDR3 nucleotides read TGTGCCAGAGCCGGGACTAGTTTAGAAACCGGGGAGCTGTTTTTT. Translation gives CARAGTSLETGELFF.

The CDR3 DNA reads as TGTGCCAGCATAACCGGGACAGCTTTCCAAGAGACCCAGTACTTC. Protein product: CASITGTAFQETQYF. This chain joins TRBV21-1 and TRBJ2-5; the D call TRBD1 from the table was never checked on the DNA. TRBV21-1 is a documented pseudogene. The CDR3 loop spans 15 amino acids.

The CDR3 bases are TGTGCCAGCAGTGATCCAGGGTTTGTTTATGGCTACACCTTC. This translates into CASSDPGFVYGYTF. V and J are TRBV6-5 and TRBJ1-2; weak D call: TRBD1 (5 bases). The CDR3 extends over 14 amino acids. Germline CDR1 is MNHEY and CDR2 is SVGAGI. The germline V and J ends were trimmed by 5 bases and 5 bases, with 15 bases remaining between them.

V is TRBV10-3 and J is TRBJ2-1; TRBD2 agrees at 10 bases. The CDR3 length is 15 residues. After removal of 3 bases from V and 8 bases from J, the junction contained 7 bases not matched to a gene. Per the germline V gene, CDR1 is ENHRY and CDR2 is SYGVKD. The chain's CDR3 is CAISESASGSYEQFF. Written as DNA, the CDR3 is TGTGCCATCAGTGAATCGGCTAGCGGGAGCTATGAGCAGTTCTTC.

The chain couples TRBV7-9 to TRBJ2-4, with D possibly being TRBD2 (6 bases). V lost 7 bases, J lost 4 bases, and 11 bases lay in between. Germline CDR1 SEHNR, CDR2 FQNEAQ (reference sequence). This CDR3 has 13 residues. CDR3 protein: CASTHGGKNIQYF. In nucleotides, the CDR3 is TGTGCCAGCACCCATGGGGGGAAAAACATTCAGTACTTC.